This T cell receptor beta chain came from a study of cytomegalovirus exposure and HLA in healthy donors (dated by TCRdb to about 2017). Broadly, across the study: An earlier analysis of roughly 570 of the donors reported 276 Gb of sequence data and about 120 million unique TCR beta sequences obtained from about 180 million T cells. Roughly 310 gigabases of sequencing data and 80 million or so unique TCR sequences were included in an early release covering about 620 HLA-typed donors. Of the approximately 400 genotyped donors, 65% to 90% fell in the genetic ancestry cluster associated with self-reported Caucasian donors. The aim of the study was to test whether cataloging public T cell receptors could identify signatures of past pathogen exposure. The T cell repertoires of some 670 subjects were profiled by immunosequencing and related to cytomegalovirus serostatus. A separate validation cohort of some 130 different subjects was used in addition to the roughly 670-subject first cohort. High-throughput TCR immunosequencing, statistical association of individual TCRs with disease status, and machine learning were combined to predict cytomegalovirus infection status. To study patterns of TCR occurrence, a later analysis re-analyzed previously published TCR beta repertoires from 500 to 850 donors and added high-resolution HLA genotyping. In the later analysis, no new phenotypic data were used to find candidate immune exposures; instead, reliance was placed on TCR beta sequences and their occurrence across donors. To decide whether each TCR beta V gene segment behaved as functional or pseudogenic, an earlier analysis of 587 of the donors relied on high-throughput TCR beta sequencing. Donor age, sex, ethnicity and CMV serostatus were compiled together with the repertoire data. A later genetic analysis took genome-wide SNP genotypes for about three fifths of the 666 donors and used that subset as a discovery cohort. Every repertoire in the discovery cohort had been generated on one and the same sequencing platform. Both class I and class II loci were covered by HLA typing, at four-digit resolution. Typing coverage varied by locus: roughly 620-640 donors for A, B, C, DRB1 and DQB1; more than 500 for DQA1; some 610 for DPA1; 450 to 480 for DPB1. Four to six DR-DQ haplotypes were handled as single units for association and clustering, since linkage in the cohort was strong. Among a few hundred genotyped donors of the cohort, an average of about 240,000 unique TCR beta nucleotide sequences were sequenced per donor, about a sixth of them non-productive. General conclusions and limits of the study: Presence/absence analyses assumed roughly uniform sequencing depth across donors, an assumption that may not hold. A cluster of highly shared sequence variants was judged likely to represent a technical artifact of the sequencing pipeline. Because HLA typing was missing for some donors at each locus, association tests included only the typed subset. In a later analysis, the rate of TCR association differed among HLA loci, with DRB1 alleles having the most associated TCRs and HLA-C alleles having the fewest. In vitro tests confirmed that a few of the cytomegalovirus-associated TCR beta chains recognize cytomegalovirus antigens. The authors suggested that the approach could potentially be extended to other disease states and immunological phenotypes. Compared with the 666-donor mean, donors in an Asian-associated ancestry cluster had fewer N-insertions in productive TCRs, according to a later genetic analysis. A later analysis found that HLA-associated TCR beta chains were more clonally expanded and had lower generation probabilities than equally common non-associated chains. Some IMGT-functional V segments, including TRBV6-2 and TRBV6-3, could not be distinguished by the 87-base-pair reads and were therefore excluded. Over 15 rarely observed V segments, including chromosome 9 orphons, were excluded from the earlier analysis of approximately 500 of the donors because counts were too low. According to a later analysis, parvovirus B19, influenza, CMV and Epstein-Barr virus appeared linked to several top co-occurrence clusters. Specific HLA alleles were associated with 16,951 TCR beta sequences at a false discovery rate of 0.05 in a later analysis. CMV serostatus was the only immune exposure information available for the cohort. A further reported finding was that TCR beta sequences accurately predicted the HLA-A and HLA-B alleles for most subjects in the first cohort. In an earlier analysis of 450 to 750 of the donors, most TCR beta V segments appeared in productive rearrangements about 87% or about 30% of the time, broadly matching IMGT annotations. Strong co-occurrence of HLA alleles, especially DR and DQ, made assigning TCR associations to individual alleles difficult. Linkage disequilibrium might explain the correlated functional status among segregating V segments, but an unknown experimental factor could not be excluded. Cytomegalovirus status was reported to be diagnosed by the classifier with high specificity and sensitivity in both the original and validation cohorts. A total of around 150 TCR beta chains were listed by the study as associated with cytomegalovirus. According to a later analysis, most CMV-associated TCR beta chains appeared to be HLA-restricted, and the HLA associations seemed to be driven largely by CMV exposure. Only TCR beta chains were sequenced in this cohort, and the absence of alpha or paired-chain data limited detectable features. Most TCR sequences were seen in very few donors, while some public TCRs were found in many individuals. In a later genetic analysis, a missense DCLRE1C variant was associated with V-gene and J-gene trimming of TCR beta chains, and the association was replicated in an independent cohort.

Spanning cysteine to phenylalanine, the CDR3 consists of 14 amino acids. Kept here is only the CDR3 DNA, which spans 42 bases and is read in frame from base 1. The germline V gene sets CDR1 to KGHSH and CDR2 to LQKENI. Deletion took 3 bases off V and 2 bases off J, with a span of 11 bases between the germline ends. Regarding this clone: What this receptor recognizes is not known. Per-base quality was not reported, and no clone a single base away is much larger than it.

The cohort was made up of 650 to 700 healthy bone marrow donors. All cohort members were sampled while nominally healthy, although unrecorded immune exposures were likely present. The donor was CMV seropositive and was included in the group of approximately 300 seropositive cohort members. A peripheral blood sample was provided by each donor, and peripheral blood mononuclear cells were used for TCR beta sequencing. Genomic DNA extraction from the blood cell samples was performed with the Qiagen DNeasy Blood Extraction Kit. Library preparation employed the immunoSEQ multiplex PCR assay. For the multiplex PCR, a mixture combining 60 forward primers for TCR Vbeta segments and 13 reverse primers for TCR Jbeta segments was used. A multiplex PCR assay on genomic DNA amplified the CDR3 region of rearranged TCR beta genes. The Illumina HiSeq System was used to sequence the amplified TCR beta libraries as 87-base-pair reads. In the authors' own workflow: A later analysis tallied 80 million to 95 million unique TCR beta chains across the 666 repertoires, and approximately 11 million of those chains were shared by two or more donors. A nearest-neighbor algorithm error-corrected the raw reads and collapsed the reads into unique sequences, merging closely related sequences to remove PCR and sequencing errors. V, D and J gene segments were assigned by aligning CDR3 sequences to IMGT reference sequences. For a sequence to be retained, a match of at least six nucleotides to both a V gene segment and a J gene segment was required. Rearrangements were called productive when the CDR3 lacked stop codons and stayed in frame with V and J; all others were non-productive. CDR3 was defined by IMGT convention, running from the second conserved V-encoded cysteine to the conserved J-encoded phenylalanine. Sequences without an unambiguous match to a single V gene segment were excluded from the earlier analysis of a few hundred of the donors. An earlier analysis of 587 of the donors called V segments functional above 56.7% productive rearrangements and segregating when the between-donor standard deviation exceeded 5%. A statistical classification framework was built for diagnosing cytomegalovirus status from the catalog of TCR beta chain sequences. V and J gene assignment, in a later analysis, came from comparing TCR nucleotide sequences with IMGT/GENE-DB human TR gene sequences. In a later analysis, CDR3 sequences and most-parsimonious VDJ recombination scenarios were assigned using the TCRdist pipeline. In a later analysis, every TCR beta chain was defined by the combination of its CDR3 amino acid sequence and its V-gene family, and reads without a unique V-gene family were dropped. In a later analysis, approximately 590 highly shared, low-generation-probability nucleotide sequences were removed to address suspected cross-contamination and a sequencing artifact. In a later analysis, a clonal expansion index was calculated for each public chain from normalized within-repertoire ranks of inferred template counts. In a later analysis, generation probabilities were computed using a VDJ recombination model fitted to out-of-frame rearrangements, and the results were checked against IGoR. In a later analysis, TCR-TCR, TCR-HLA and TCR-CMV co-occurrence was scored with hypergeometric tests, and a repertoire-size bias correction was applied to TCR pairs. False discovery rates were estimated in a later analysis by permuting HLA or CMV assignments 20 times. A later analysis grouped co-occurring TCRs with DBSCAN, adding TCRdist sequence similarity when clustering within HLA-allele-positive subsets. Co-occurrence clustering excluded repertoires with fewer than 30,000 or more than 120,000 public chains, plus five with anomalous nucleotide sharing. TCRdb provides this immuneACCESS table in a form limited to in-frame rearrangements. Some clones are lacking; in checked studies, under half of them reflect an unresolved V gene, and why the rest are absent is not known. From that table come the V and J calls and clone size; the DNA was used to work out D and trimming. The sample contains 110,000 or so clones, about 68% of them found a single time. The ten largest clones add up to around 4.2% of the sample.

Sequencing was carried out using PBMCs. The chain is made from TRBV18 and TRBJ2-7, with an unclear D gene assignment. The TCR was taken from a woman aged 40 to 55 in good health and CMV-seropositive. The CDR3 is CASSPPGATYEQYF. The sequenced DNA is TGTGCCAGCTCACCTCCAGGTGCGACCTACGAGCAGTACTTC.